This is a list of T cell receptor beta chains from one sample in a study of shared clonotypes between healthy human individuals. TCRdb keeps only in-frame clones here, not all; method: immunoSEQ multiplex PCR. The sample holds approximately 2,000,000 clones, about 94% seen once. What was sequenced was naive CD8+ T cells from PBMCs. These receptors came from a young man in good health. Some clones in this sample may be carry-over from other donors' samples. CDR3s include the opening cysteine and the closing phenylalanine or tryptophan. Fields, in order: D gene, V gene, J gene, CDR3 protein, CDR3 DNA. D genes are given only for firm matches.

d_gene: NA
v_gene: TRBV11-3
j_gene: TRBJ2-5
CDR3aa: CASSCSGEETQYF
CDR3nt: TGTGCCAGCAGCTGTAGCGGTGAAGAGACCCAGTACTTC

d_gene: TRBD1
v_gene: TRBV10-3
j_gene: TRBJ1-2
CDR3aa: CATRNRGLDYGYTF
CDR3nt: TGTGCCACCAGAAACAGGGGGCTCGACTATGGCTACACCTTC

d_gene: NA
v_gene: TRBV28
j_gene: TRBJ1-2
CDR3aa: CASSPQGQLYGYTF
CDR3nt: TGTGCCAGCAGTCCTCAGGGACAACTTTATGGCTACACCTTC

d_gene: TRBD2
v_gene: TRBV6-1
j_gene: TRBJ2-7
CDR3aa: CASSEVAGSNEQYF
CDR3nt: TGTGCCAGCAGTGAGGTAGCGGGATCGAACGAGCAGTACTTC

d_gene: NA
v_gene: TRBV21-1
j_gene: TRBJ2-4
CDR3aa: CASHLESPTSGEAKNIQYF
CDR3nt: TGTGCCAGCCACCTCGAAAGCCCTACTAGTGGCGAAGCCAAAAACATTCAGTACTTC

d_gene: NA
v_gene: TRBV2
j_gene: TRBJ2-7
CDR3aa: CASSEFQANSYEQYF
CDR3nt: TGTGCCAGCAGTGAATTTCAGGCCAATTCTTACGAGCAGTACTTC

d_gene: TRBD2
v_gene: TRBV9
j_gene: TRBJ2-7
CDR3aa: CASSEGLGTYEQYF
CDR3nt: TGTGCCAGCAGCGAGGGACTAGGGACCTACGAGCAGTACTTC

d_gene: NA
v_gene: TRBV19
j_gene: TRBJ1-5
CDR3aa: CASSIGSGGHQPQHF
CDR3nt: TGTGCCAGTAGTATCGGGTCCGGGGGGCATCAGCCCCAGCATTTT

d_gene: TRBD1
v_gene: TRBV27
j_gene: TRBJ2-7
CDR3aa: CASSPGTGYEQYF
CDR3nt: TGTGCCAGCAGCCCCGGGACAGGGTACGAGCAGTACTTC

d_gene: NA
v_gene: TRBV7-9
j_gene: TRBJ2-5
CDR3aa: CASADGQETQYF
CDR3nt: TGTGCCAGCGCGGACGGTCAAGAGACCCAGTACTTC

d_gene: TRBD2
v_gene: TRBV27
j_gene: TRBJ2-1
CDR3aa: CASSSLTSGRTYNEQFF
CDR3nt: TGTGCCAGCAGTTCGCTGACTAGCGGGAGAACTTACAATGAGCAGTTCTTC

d_gene: NA
v_gene: TRBV13
j_gene: TRBJ2-7
CDR3aa: CASSLGTTGSYEQYF
CDR3nt: TGTGCCAGCAGCTTAGGTACTACAGGGTCCTACGAGCAGTACTTC

d_gene: NA
v_gene: TRBV6-4
j_gene: TRBJ2-2
CDR3aa: CAWTHGQGNTGELFF
CDR3nt: TGTGCCTGGACGCACGGGCAGGGGAACACCGGGGAGCTGTTTTTT

d_gene: NA
v_gene: TRBV7-9
j_gene: TRBJ1-4
CDR3aa: CASSYYAEKLFF
CDR3nt: TGTGCCAGCAGCTACTACGCAGAAAAACTGTTTTTT

d_gene: TRBD1
v_gene: TRBV5-1
j_gene: TRBJ1-2
CDR3aa: CASSFGQGANYGYTF
CDR3nt: TGCGCCAGCAGCTTCGGCCAGGGGGCTAACTATGGCTACACCTTC

d_gene: NA
v_gene: TRBV5-1
j_gene: TRBJ2-7
CDR3aa: CASSPTLRYRTDSYEQYF
CDR3nt: TGCGCCAGCAGCCCTACCTTGCGGTATAGGACTGACTCCTACGAGCAGTACTTC

d_gene: NA
v_gene: TRBV14
j_gene: TRBJ1-2
CDR3aa: CASSVRGSYGYTF
CDR3nt: TGTGCCAGCAGCGTGCGGGGCAGCTATGGCTACACCTTC

d_gene: NA
v_gene: TRBV4-3
j_gene: TRBJ2-7
CDR3aa: CASSQGAGLSYEQYF
CDR3nt: TGCGCCAGCAGCCAAGGGGCGGGCCTCTCCTACGAGCAGTACTTC